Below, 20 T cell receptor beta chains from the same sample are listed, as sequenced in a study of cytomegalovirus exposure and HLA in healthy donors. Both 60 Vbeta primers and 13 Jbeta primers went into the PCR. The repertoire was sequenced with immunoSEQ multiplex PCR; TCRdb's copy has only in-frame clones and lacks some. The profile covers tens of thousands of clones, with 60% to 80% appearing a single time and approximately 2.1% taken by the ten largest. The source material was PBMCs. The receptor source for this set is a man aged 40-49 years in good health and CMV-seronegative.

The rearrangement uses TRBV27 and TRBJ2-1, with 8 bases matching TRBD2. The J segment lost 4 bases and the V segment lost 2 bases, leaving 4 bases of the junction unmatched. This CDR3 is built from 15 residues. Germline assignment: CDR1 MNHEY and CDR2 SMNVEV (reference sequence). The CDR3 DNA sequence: TGTGCCAGCAGTTTAGACGGGGGGGTTTACAATGAGCAGTTCTTC. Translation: CASSLDGGVYNEQFF.

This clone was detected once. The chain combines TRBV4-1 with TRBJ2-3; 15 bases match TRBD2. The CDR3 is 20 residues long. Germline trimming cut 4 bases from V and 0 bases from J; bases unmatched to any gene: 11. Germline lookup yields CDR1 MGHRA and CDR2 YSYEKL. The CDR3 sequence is CASSRSPGLAGGRSTDTQYF. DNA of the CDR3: TGCGCCAGCAGCCGTAGCCCGGGACTAGCGGGGGGTAGGAGCACAGATACGCAGTATTTT.

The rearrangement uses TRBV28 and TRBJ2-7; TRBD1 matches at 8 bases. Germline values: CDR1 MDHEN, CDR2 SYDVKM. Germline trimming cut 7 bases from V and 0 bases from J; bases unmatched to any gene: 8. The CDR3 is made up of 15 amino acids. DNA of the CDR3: TGTGCCAGCAACTCAGGACAGGGTAGCTCCTACGAGCAGTACTTC. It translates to CASNSGQGSSYEQYF.

The CDR3 region has the DNA TGCGCCAGCAGCTTGCGGGGGTCCACCGGGGAGCTGTTTTTT. Its protein product is CASSLRGSTGELFF. The chain has TRBV5-1 and TRBJ2-2, with D possibly being TRBD2 (6 bases). Looked up from germline, CDR1 is SGHRS and CDR2 is YFSETQ. The CDR3 spans 14 residues. V lost 1 base, J lost 4 bases, and 8 bases lay in between.

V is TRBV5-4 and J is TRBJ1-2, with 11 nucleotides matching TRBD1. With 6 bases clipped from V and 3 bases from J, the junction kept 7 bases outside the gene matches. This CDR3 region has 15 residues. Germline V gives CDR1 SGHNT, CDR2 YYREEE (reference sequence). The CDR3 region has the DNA TGTGCCAGCACCCATAGGACAGGGGGCCACTATGGCTACACCTTC. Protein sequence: CASTHRTGGHYGYTF.

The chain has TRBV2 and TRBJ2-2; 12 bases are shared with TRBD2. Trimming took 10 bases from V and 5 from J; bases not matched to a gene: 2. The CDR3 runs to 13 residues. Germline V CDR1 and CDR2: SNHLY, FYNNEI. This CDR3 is CATLAGGTGELFF. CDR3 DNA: TGTGCCACCCTAGCGGGAGGGACCGGGGAGCTGTTTTTT.

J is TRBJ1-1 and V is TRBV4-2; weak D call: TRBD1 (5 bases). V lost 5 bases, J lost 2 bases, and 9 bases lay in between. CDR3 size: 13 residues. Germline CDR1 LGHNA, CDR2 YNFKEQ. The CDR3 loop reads CASSRQGNTEAFF. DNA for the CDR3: TGTGCCAGCAGCAGGCAGGGAAACACTGAAGCTTTCTTT.

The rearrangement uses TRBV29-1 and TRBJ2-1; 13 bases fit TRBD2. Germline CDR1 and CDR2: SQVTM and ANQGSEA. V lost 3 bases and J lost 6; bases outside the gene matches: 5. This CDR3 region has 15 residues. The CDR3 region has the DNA TGCAGCGTTGAGGAAGGGACTAGCGGGATCAATGAGCAGTTCTTC. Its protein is CSVEEGTSGINEQFF.

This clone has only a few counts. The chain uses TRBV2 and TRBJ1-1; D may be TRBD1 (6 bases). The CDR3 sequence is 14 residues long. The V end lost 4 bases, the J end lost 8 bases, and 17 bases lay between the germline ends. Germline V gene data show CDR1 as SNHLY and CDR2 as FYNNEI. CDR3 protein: CASSVQNRQAEAFF. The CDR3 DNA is TGTGCCAGCAGTGTACAAAACCGACAGGCAGAAGCTTTCTTT.

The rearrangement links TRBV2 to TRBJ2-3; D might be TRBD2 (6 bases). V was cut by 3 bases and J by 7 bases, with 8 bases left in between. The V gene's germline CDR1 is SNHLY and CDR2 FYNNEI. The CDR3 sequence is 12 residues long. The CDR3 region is CASSEGGYTQYF. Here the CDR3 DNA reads TGTGCCAGCAGTGAGGGGGGATATACGCAGTATTTT.

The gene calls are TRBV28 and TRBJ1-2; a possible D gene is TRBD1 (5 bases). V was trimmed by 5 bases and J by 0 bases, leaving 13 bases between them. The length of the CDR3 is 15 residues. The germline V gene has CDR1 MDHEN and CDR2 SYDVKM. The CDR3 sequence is CASSANPGANYGYTF. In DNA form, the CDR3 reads TGTGCCAGCAGTGCCAACCCGGGGGCTAACTATGGCTACACCTTC.

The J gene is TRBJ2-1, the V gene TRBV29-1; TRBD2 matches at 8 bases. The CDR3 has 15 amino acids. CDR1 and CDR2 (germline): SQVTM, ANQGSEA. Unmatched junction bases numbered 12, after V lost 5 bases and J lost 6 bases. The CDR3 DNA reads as TGCAGCGTTAGGCAGGGAACTAGCGGACGCAATGAGCAGTTCTTC. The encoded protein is CSVRQGTSGRNEQFF.

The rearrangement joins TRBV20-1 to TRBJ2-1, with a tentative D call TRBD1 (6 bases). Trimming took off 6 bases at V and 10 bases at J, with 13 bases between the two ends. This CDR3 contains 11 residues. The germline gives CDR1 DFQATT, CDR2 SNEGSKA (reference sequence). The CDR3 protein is CSAEGQLEQFF. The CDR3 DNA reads TGCAGTGCCGAAGGACAGCTCGAGCAGTTCTTC.

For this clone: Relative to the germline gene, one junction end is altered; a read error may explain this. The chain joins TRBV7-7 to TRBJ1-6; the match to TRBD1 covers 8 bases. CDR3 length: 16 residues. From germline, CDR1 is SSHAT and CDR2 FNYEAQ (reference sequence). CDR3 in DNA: TGTGCTAGCAGCTTAGGGCAGGGGGCTCATTATTCACCCCTCCACTTT. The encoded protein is CASSLGQGAHYSPLHF. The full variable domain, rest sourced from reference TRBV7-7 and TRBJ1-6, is GAGVSQSPRYKVTKRGQDVTLRCDPISSHATLYWYQQALGQGPEFLTYFNYEAQPDKSGLPSDRFSAERPEGSISTLTIQRTEQRDSAMYRCASSLGQGAHYSPLHFGNGTRLTVT.

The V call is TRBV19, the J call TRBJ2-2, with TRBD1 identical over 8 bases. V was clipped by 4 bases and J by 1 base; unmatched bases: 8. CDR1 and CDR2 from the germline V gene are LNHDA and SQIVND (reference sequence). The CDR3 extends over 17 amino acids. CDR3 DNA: TGTGCCAGTAGTAGGGGACAGGCACGATTGAACACCGGGGAGCTGTTTTTT. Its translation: CASSRGQARLNTGELFF.

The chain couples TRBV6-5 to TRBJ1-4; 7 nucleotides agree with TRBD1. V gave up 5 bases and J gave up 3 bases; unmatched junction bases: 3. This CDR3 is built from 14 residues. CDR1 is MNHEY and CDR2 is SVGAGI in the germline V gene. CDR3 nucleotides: TGTGCCAGCAGTAGGGACAGTCCTAATGAAAAACTGTTTTTT. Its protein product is CASSRDSPNEKLFF.

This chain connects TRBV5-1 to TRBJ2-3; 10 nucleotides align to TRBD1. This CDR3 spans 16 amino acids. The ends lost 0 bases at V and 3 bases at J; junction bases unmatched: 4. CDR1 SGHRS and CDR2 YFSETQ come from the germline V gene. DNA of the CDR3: TGCGCCAGCAGCTTGGTAAGACAGGGGGCGACAGATACGCAGTATTTT. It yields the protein CASSLVRQGATDTQYF.

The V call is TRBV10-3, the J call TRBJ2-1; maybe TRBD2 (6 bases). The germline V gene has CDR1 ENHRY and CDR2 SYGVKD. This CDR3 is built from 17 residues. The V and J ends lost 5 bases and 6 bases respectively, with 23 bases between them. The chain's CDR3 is CAISRDSTLTPSNEQFF. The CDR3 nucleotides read TGTGCCATCAGTCGGGACTCGACCTTGACCCCCTCCAATGAGCAGTTCTTC.

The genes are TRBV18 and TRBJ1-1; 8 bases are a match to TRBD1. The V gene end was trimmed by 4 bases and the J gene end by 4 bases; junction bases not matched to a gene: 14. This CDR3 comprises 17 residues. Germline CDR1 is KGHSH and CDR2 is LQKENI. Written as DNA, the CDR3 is TGTGCCAGCTCACTAACGGCAGGGGGCAGGTCACGCACTGAAGCTTTCTTT. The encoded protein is CASSLTAGGRSRTEAFF.

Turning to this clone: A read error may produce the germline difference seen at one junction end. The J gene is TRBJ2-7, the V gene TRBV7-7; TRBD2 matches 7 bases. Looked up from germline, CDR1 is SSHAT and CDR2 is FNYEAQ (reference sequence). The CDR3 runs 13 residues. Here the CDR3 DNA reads TGTGCTAGCAGCTTAGGGAGGGAGTACGAGCAGTACTTC. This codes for CASSLGREYEQYF.